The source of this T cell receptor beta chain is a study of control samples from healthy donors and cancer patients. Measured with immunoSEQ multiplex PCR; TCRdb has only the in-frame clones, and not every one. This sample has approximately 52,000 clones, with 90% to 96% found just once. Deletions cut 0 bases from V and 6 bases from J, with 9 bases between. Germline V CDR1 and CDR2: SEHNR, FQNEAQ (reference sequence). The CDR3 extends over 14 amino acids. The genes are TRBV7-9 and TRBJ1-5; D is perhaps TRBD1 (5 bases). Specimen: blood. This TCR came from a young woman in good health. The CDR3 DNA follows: TGTGCCAGCAGCTTAGCAGGGACCGTTCAGCCCCAGCATTTT. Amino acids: CASSLAGTVQPQHF.